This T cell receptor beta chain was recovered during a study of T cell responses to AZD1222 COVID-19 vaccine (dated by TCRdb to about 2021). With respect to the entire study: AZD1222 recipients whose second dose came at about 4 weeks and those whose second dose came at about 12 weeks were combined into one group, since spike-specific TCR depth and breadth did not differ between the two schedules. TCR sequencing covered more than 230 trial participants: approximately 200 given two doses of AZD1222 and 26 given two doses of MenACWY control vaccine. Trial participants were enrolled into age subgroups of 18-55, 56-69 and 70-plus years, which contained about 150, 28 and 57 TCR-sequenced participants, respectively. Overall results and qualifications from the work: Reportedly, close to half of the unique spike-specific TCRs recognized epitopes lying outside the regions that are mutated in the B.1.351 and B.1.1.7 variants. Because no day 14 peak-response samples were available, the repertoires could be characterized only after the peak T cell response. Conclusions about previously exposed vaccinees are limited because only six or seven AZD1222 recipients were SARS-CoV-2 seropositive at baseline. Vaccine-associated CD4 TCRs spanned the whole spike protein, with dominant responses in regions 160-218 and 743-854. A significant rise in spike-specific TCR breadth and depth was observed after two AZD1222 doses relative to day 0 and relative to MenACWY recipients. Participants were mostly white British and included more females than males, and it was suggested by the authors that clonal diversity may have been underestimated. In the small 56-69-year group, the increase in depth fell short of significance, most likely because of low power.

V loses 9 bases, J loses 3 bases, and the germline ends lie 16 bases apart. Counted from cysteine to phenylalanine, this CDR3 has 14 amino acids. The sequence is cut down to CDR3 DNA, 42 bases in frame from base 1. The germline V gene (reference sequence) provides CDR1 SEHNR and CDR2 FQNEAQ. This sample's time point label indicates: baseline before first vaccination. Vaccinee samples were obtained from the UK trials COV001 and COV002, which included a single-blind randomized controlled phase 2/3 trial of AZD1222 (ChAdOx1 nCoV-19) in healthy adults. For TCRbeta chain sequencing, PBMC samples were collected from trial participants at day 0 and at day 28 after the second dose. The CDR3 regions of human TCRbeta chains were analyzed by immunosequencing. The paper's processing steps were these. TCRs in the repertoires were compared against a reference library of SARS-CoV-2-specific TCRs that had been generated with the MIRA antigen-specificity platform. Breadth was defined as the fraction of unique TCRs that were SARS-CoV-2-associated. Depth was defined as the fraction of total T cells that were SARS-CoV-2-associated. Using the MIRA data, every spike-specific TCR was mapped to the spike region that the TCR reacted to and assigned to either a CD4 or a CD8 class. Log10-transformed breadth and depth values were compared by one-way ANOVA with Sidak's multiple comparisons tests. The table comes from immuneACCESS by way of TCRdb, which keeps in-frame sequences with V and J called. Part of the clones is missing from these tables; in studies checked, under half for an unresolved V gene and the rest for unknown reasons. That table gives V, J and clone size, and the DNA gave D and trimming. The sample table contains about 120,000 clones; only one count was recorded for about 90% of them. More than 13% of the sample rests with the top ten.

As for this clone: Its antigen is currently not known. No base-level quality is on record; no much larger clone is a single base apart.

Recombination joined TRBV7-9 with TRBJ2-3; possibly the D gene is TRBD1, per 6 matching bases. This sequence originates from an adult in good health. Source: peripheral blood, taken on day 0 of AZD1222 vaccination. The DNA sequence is TGTGCCAGTCCTACAGGGACAAGAACAGATACGCAGTATTTT. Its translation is CASPTGTRTDTQYF.